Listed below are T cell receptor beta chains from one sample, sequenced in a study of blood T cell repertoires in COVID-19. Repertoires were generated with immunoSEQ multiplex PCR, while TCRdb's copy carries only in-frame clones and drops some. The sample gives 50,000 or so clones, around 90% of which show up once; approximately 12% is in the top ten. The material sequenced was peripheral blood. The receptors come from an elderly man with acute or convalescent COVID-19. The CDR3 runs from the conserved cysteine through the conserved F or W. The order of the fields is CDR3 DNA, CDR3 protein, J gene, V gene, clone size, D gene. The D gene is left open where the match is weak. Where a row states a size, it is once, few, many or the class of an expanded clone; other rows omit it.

TGTGCCAGCAGCAAGGGGTGGCTAGCGGCGTACCAAGAGACCCAGTACTTC	CASSKGWLAAYQETQYF	TRBJ2-5	TRBV7-2	.	TRBD2
TGTGCCAGCAGCATTGGGACAGGGACTAGTAATGAGCAGTTCTTC	CASSIGTGTSNEQFF	TRBJ2-1	TRBV2	.	.
TGCGCCAGCAGCTTGGACTCGGAGGGCGAGCAGTTCTTC	CASSLDSEGEQFF	TRBJ2-1	TRBV5-1	.	.
TGTGCCAGCAGCTTATACCAGGGTTTCGGTGGCTACACCTTC	CASSLYQGFGGYTF	TRBJ1-2	TRBV7-2	.	.
TGTGCCAGCAGCCCACAAGGGTTGGGGGGGCCCTACGAGCAGTACTTC	CASSPQGLGGPYEQYF	TRBJ2-7	TRBV9	once	.
TGTGCCAGCCAGGGGACTAATTCACCCCTCCACTTT	CASQGTNSPLHF	TRBJ1-6	TRBV6-5	once	.
TGTGCCAGTAGTATGGGGGACAGGGTGGGTCAGCCCCAGCATTTT	CASSMGDRVGQPQHF	TRBJ1-5	TRBV19	.	TRBD1
TGTGCCTGGAGCATACAGGGGGCGTGGACTGAAGCTTTCTTT	CAWSIQGAWTEAFF	TRBJ1-1	TRBV30	.	TRBD1
TGTGCCAGCAGCTCGAAGGCGGGGCGAAATGAGCAGTTCTTC	CASSSKAGRNEQFF	TRBJ2-1	TRBV5-4	.	.
TGCGCCAGCAGCCCCTCCCGGGGTAACAATGAGCAGTTCTTC	CASSPSRGNNEQFF	TRBJ2-1	TRBV5-1	.	.
TGTGCCGGGGGACAGTACCAAGAGACCCAGTACTTC	CAGGQYQETQYF	TRBJ2-5	TRBV30	.	TRBD1
TGTGCCAGCAGTTACGAGGCAACTAATGAAAAACTGTTTTTT	CASSYEATNEKLFF	TRBJ1-4	TRBV6-2/TRBV6-3	once	.
TGTGCCAGCAGCTTTGGCGGGGCAAGTGGCTATGGCTACACCTTC	CASSFGGASGYGYTF	TRBJ1-2	TRBV5-8	once	.
TGTGCCATAGGACTAGCGGGGGGCACAGATACGCAGTATTTT	CAIGLAGGTDTQYF	TRBJ2-3	TRBV10-3	.	TRBD2
TGTGCCAGTAGTATAAGGCCAGGCCATACGCAGTATTTT	CASSIRPGHTQYF	TRBJ2-3	TRBV19	.	.
TGTGCCAGCAGCTTAGAGATCGGGGCTGGAAACACCATATATTTT	CASSLEIGAGNTIYF	TRBJ1-3	TRBV7-9	.	.
TGTGCCAGCAACCCGGACACACCTAACTATGGCTACACCTTC	CASNPDTPNYGYTF	TRBJ1-2	TRBV2	once	.
TGTGCCAGCACTAGGGGGCTGAACACTGAAGCTTTCTTT	CASTRGLNTEAFF	TRBJ1-1	TRBV7-2	few	TRBD1
TGTGCCAGCAGTGAACCGAGAGCGAACACCGGGGAGCTGTTTTTT	CASSEPRANTGELFF	TRBJ2-2	TRBV6-1	.	.
TGTGCCAGCAGCTTGGTCAGGGGCGTCGCTGAAGCTTTCTTT	CASSLVRGVAEAFF	TRBJ1-1	TRBV5-8	.	.
TGTGCCAGCAGTTTCGGGGGGCTCAAGCAGTACTTC	CASSFGGLKQYF	TRBJ2-7	TRBV12-3/TRBV12-4	.	.
TGCGCCAGCAGCTTGGCCCTGAGCACAGATACGCAGTATTTT	CASSLALSTDTQYF	TRBJ2-3	TRBV5-1	.	.
TGTGCCAGCAGTTCTGACAGGCCGCCCCAGCATTTT	CASSSDRPPQHF	TRBJ1-5	TRBV21-1	.	.
TGTGCCAGCAGCCTTACTAGCGGGGGGATAACAGATACGCAGTATTTT	CASSLTSGGITDTQYF	TRBJ2-3	TRBV11-2	.	TRBD2
TGCGCCAGCAGCGCTACAGGGGACCAGCCCCAGCATTTT	CASSATGDQPQHF	TRBJ1-5	TRBV5-1	.	TRBD1
TGTGCCAGCAGCCAAACTCGGGTGGGCTACACCTTC	CASSQTRVGYTF	TRBJ1-2	TRBV11-2	.	.
TGCAGCGTTGATCCCGACAGGGGAGGGGGGGAGCTGTTTTTT	CSVDPDRGGGELFF	TRBJ2-2	TRBV29-1	.	.
TGTGCCAGCAGTTACGCGGCAGGGGGAACCACTGAAGCTTTCTTT	CASSYAAGGTTEAFF	TRBJ1-1	TRBV6-6	.	TRBD1
TGTGCCAGCAGCCCCGCAGCGGGGGGGCCGGGAAATGAGCAGTTCTTC	CASSPAAGGPGNEQFF	TRBJ2-1	TRBV5-6	.	TRBD2
TGTGCCAGCAGCTCCGGACTAGCGGCGAACCAAGAGACCCAGTACTTC	CASSSGLAANQETQYF	TRBJ2-5	TRBV5-8	once	TRBD2
TGCGCCAGCAGCACCACAGGGAATCGCTATGGCTACACCTTC	CASSTTGNRYGYTF	TRBJ1-2	TRBV5-1	once	.
TGCGCCAGCAGCTACCTGGCCAGCTCTGGAAACACCATATATTTT	CASSYLASSGNTIYF	TRBJ1-3	TRBV5-1	.	.
TGTGCCAGCAGCTTAGTCACGGTGGGACAGCTCTTCTCCTACGAGCAGTACTTC	CASSLVTVGQLFSYEQYF	TRBJ2-7	TRBV11-3	.	TRBD1